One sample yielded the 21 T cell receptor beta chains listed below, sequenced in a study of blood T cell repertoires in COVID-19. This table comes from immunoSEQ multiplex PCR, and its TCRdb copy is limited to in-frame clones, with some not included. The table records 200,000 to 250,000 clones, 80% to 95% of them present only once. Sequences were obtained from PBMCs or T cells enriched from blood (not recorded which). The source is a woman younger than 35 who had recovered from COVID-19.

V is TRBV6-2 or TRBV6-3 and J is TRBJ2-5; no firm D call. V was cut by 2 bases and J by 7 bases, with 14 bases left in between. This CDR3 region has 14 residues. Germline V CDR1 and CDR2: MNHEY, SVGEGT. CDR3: CASSYTPSTGTQYF. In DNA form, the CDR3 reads TGTGCCAGCAGTTACACGCCGAGTACCGGGACCCAGTACTTC.

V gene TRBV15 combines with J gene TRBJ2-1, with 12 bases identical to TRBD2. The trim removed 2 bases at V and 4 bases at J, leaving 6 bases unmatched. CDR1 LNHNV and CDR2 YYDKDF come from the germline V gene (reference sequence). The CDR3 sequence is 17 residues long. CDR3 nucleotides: TGTGCCACCAGCAGAATAGGGACTAGCGGGTTTTACAATGAGCAGTTCTTC. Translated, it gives CATSRIGTSGFYNEQFF.

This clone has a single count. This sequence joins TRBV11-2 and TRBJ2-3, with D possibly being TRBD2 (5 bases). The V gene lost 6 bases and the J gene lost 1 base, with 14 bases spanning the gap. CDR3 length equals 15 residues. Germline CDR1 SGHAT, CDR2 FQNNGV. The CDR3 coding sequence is TGTGCCAGCAGTAGGGTACGGGAACGCACAGATACGCAGTATTTT. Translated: CASSRVRERTDTQYF.

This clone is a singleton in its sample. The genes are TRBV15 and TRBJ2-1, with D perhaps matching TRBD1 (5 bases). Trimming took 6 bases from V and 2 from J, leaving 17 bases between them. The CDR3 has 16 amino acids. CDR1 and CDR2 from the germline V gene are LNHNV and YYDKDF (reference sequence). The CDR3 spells CATRQGKKETYNEQFF. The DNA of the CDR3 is TGTGCCACCAGGCAGGGAAAGAAGGAAACCTACAATGAGCAGTTCTTC. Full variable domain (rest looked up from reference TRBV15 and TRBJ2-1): DAMVIQNPRYQVTQFGKPVTLSCSQTLNHNVMYWYQQKSSQAPKLLFHYYDKDFNNEADTPDNFQSRRPNTSFCFLDIRSPGLGDTAMYLCATRQGKKETYNEQFFGPGTRLTVL.

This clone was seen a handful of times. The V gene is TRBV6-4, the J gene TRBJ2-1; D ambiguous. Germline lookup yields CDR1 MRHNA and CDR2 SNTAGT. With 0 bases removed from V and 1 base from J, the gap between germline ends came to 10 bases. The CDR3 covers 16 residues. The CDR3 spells CASSDSSESSYNEQFF. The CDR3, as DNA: TGTGCCAGCAGTGACTCGAGTGAATCATCCTACAATGAGCAGTTCTTC.

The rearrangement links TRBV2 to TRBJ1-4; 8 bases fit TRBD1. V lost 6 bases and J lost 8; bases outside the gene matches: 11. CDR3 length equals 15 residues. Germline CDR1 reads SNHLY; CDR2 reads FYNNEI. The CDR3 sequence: CASRKRQGLREKLFF. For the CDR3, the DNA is TGTGCCAGCAGAAAGCGACAGGGGTTGAGGGAAAAACTGTTTTTT.

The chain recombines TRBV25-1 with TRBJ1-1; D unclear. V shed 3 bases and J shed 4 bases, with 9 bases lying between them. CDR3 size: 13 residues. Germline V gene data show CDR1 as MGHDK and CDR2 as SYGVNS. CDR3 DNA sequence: TGTGCCAGCAGTGATGATTGGAGCACTGAAGCTTTCTTT. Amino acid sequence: CASSDDWSTEAFF.

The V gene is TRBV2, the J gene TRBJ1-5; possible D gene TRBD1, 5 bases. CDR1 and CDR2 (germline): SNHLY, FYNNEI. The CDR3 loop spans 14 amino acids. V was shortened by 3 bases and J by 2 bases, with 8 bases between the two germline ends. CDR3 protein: CASSDRAGNQPQHF. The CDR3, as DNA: TGTGCCAGCAGTGACAGGGCGGGCAATCAGCCCCAGCATTTT.

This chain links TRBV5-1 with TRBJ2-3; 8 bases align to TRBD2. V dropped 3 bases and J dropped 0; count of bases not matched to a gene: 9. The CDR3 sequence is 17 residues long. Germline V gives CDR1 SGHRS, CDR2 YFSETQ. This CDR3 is CASSSRGGGPSTDTQYF. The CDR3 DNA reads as TGCGCCAGCAGCTCGAGGGGCGGGGGGCCTAGCACAGATACGCAGTATTTT.

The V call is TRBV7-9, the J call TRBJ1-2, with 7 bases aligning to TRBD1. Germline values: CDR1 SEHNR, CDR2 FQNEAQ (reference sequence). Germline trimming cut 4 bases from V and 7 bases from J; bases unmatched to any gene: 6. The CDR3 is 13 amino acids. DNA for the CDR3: TGTGCCAGCAGCTCAAACAGGGGTGCTGGCTACACCTTC. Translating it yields CASSSNRGAGYTF. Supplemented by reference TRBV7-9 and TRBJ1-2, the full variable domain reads DTGVSQNPRHKITKRGQNVTFRCDPISEHNRLYWYRQTLGQGPEFLTYFQNEAQLEKSRLLSDRFSAERPKGSFSTLEIQRTEQGDSAMYLCASSSNRGAGYTFGSGTRLTVV.

CDR3: CASSVEGYTF. The DNA of the CDR3 is TGTGCCAGCAGTGTGGAGGGCTACACCTTC. V usage is TRBV2 and J usage is TRBJ1-2, with D unresolved. The CDR3 has 10 amino acids. Between the trimmed V and J ends, which lost 4 bases and 8 bases, there was a span of 5 bases. Germline assignment: CDR1 SNHLY and CDR2 FYNNEI.

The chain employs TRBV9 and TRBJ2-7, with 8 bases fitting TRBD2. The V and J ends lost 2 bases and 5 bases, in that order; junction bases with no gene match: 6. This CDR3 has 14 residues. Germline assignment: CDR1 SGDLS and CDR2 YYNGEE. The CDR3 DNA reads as TGTGCCAGCAGCGTGACTAGCGAGGTCCACGAGCAGTACTTC. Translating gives CASSVTSEVHEQYF.

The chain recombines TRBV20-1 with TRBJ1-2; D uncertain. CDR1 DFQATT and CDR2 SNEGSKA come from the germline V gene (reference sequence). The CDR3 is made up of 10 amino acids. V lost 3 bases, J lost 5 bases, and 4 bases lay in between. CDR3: CSASEYGYTF. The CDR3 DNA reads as TGCAGTGCTAGCGAGTATGGCTACACCTTC.

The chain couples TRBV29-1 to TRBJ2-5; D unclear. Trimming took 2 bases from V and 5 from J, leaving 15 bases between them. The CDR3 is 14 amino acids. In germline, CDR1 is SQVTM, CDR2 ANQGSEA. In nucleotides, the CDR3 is TGCAGCGTTGAAAAGAGGTTGGTGGTGGAGACCCAGTACTTC. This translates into CSVEKRLVVETQYF.

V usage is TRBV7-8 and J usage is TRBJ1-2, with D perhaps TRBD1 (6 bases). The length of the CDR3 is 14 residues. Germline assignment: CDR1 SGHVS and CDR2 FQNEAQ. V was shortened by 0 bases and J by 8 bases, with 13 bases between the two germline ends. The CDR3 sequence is CASSLAHRDGGYTF. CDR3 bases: TGTGCCAGCAGCTTAGCGCACAGGGACGGCGGCTACACCTTC.

Written as DNA, the CDR3 is TGTGCCAGCAGCTTAGATGGGACAGGGCCGAACAAACTGTTTTTT. It translates to CASSLDGTGPNKLFF. The chain joins TRBV11-3 to TRBJ1-4; 9 nucleotides line up with TRBD1. Trimming at V came to 0 bases and at J to 11 bases, leaving 7 bases not matched to a gene. From germline, CDR1 is SGHNT and CDR2 YENEEA. The CDR3 extends over 15 amino acids.

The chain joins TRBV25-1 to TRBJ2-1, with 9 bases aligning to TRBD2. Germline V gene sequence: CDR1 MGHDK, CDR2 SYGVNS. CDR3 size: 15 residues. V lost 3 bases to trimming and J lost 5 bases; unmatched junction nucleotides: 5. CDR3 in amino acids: CASSEAGGPHNEQFF. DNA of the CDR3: TGTGCCAGCAGTGAGGCGGGGGGGCCCCACAATGAGCAGTTCTTC.

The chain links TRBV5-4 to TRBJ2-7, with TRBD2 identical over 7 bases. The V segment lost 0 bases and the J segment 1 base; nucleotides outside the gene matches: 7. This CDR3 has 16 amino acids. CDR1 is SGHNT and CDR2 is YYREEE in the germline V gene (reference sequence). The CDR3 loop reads CASSLDLGGSSYEQYF. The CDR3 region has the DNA TGTGCCAGCAGCTTGGATCTCGGCGGGAGTTCCTACGAGCAGTACTTC.

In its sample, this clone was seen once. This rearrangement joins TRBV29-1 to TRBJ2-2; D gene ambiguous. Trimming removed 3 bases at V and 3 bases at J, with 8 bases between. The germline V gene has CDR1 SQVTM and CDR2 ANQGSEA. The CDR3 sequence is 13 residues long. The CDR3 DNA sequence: TGCAGCGTTGAGGCCCTAGACACCGGGGAGCTGTTTTTT. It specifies CSVEALDTGELFF.

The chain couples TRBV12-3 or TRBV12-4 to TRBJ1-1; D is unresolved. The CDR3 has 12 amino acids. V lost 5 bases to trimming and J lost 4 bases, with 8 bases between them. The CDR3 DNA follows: TGTGCCAGCAGTCGAATTAGCACTGAAGCTTTCTTT. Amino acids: CASSRISTEAFF.

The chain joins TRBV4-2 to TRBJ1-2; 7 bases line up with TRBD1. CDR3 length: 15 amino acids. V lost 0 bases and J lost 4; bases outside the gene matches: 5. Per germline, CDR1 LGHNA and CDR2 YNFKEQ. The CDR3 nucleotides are TGTGCCAGCAGCCAAGAGCCGCAGGGGGGCTATGGCTACACCTTC. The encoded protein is CASSQEPQGGYGYTF.